This record covers a single T cell receptor (beta chain). Its antigen is still unknown. No base quality values were provided; no much bigger clone lies one nucleotide off. The data derive from a study of blood T cell repertoires in COVID-19 (dated by TCRdb to 2019 to 2021). At the level of the whole study: Samples covering the acute and convalescent phases of COVID-19 were provided by collaborators in the United States, Italy and Spain. The prospective study material was composed of cDNA or gDNA derived from T cells, B-cell-depleted T cells, or PBMCs. The dataset comprised deeply sampled blood TCRbeta repertoires from subjects exposed to, actively infected with, or recovered from COVID-19. The repertoires were released in a freely available public database meant as a resource for research on the immune response to SARS-CoV-2. The samples were drawn from two sources: the first 160 participants of the ongoing ImmuneRACE study, and 1,254 subjects contributed by 6 global collaborators. The sample metadata nearly always contained a de-identified subject ID, COVID-19 status, age in years and sex. Where available, HLA class I and class II types were taken from metadata supplied by the sample provider and were not determined by assay-based typing. What the study reported, not specific to this receptor: The quantity of clinical and demographic metadata differed by source and by participant and was supplied without curation.

TCRbeta CDR3 regions were amplified from genomic DNA by means of the immunoSEQ Assay, a bias-controlled multiplex PCR. On the study's bioinformatics: The number of nucleated cells in each sample was estimated from the amplification of reference gene primers within the assay. To quantify the absolute abundance of each unique TCRbeta CDR3 rearrangement, sequence reads were collapsed and filtered. For each sample, productive Simpson clonality was calculated as the square root of Simpson's diversity index across productive rearrangements. TCRdb provides this immuneACCESS table in a form limited to in-frame rearrangements. Some clones are lacking; in checked studies, under half of them reflect an unresolved V gene, and why the rest are absent is not known. The D gene and trimming were derived from the DNA, and the V and J assignments and clone size from that table. This sample comprises just under 45,000 clones, around 84% of them detected only once. The ten largest clones capture about 40% of the sample.

Whole blood was collected in K2EDTA tubes by collaborating institutions according to the institutions' own protocols. For TCRbeta analysis, collaborators shipped samples as frozen whole blood, isolated PBMCs, or DNA extracted from either of those sample types. According to the germline V gene (reference sequence), CDR1 reads LNHDA and CDR2 reads SQIVND. Counted from cysteine to phenylalanine, this CDR3 has 13 amino acids. Kept here is only the CDR3 DNA, which spans 39 bases and is read in frame from base 1. For this chain, trimming is 6 bases at the V end and 7 bases at the J end, and the number of junction bases without a gene match is 8.

The V gene is TRBV19 and the J gene is TRBJ1-1; 7 nucleotides in the junction match TRBD1. Sequences were obtained from peripheral blood. The sequence came from a human donor in a cohort sampled during active COVID-19. CDR3 reads: CASSDRERFEAFF. The DNA sequence reads TGTGCCAGTAGCGACAGGGAAAGATTTGAAGCTTTCTTT.